A selection of T cell receptor beta chains follows, all from one sample in a study of spatial heterogeneity in lung cancer. MiXCR, run by TCRdb on the 5' RACE reads, gives a single entry per CDR3 protein. The sample includes some 5,100 distinct CDR3 sequences, under 25% of them seen just once. Sequencing was performed on lung tumor tissue, taken at surgery. These receptors were obtained from a male donor with early-stage non-small cell lung cancer. CDR3s include the opening cysteine and the closing phenylalanine or tryptophan. Fields, in order: V gene, J gene, CDR3 protein.

TRBV5-1	TRBJ2-7	CASSTHRTATSSYEQYF
TRBV5-1	TRBJ1-5	CASRTGTGDNQPQHF
TRBV25-1	TRBJ2-5	CASSMSGTGGQETQYF
TRBV20-1	TRBJ2-3	CSAPTTRTSRRTSTDTQYF
TRBV5-1	TRBJ2-7	CASGGDSYEQYF
TRBV7-2	TRBJ2-5	CASSLTSGRRETQYF
TRBV6-6	TRBJ1-5	CASSYGTGGNNQPQHF
TRBV10-3	TRBJ2-7	CAISDVARGYEQYF
TRBV20-1	TRBJ1-5	CSATTSFNQPQHF
TRBV15	TRBJ2-1	CATSRGQDTPEQFF
TRBV6-1	TRBJ1-5	CASRRGDFNQPQHF
TRBV2	TRBJ2-7	CASSEAQRVRYF
TRBV19	TRBJ2-2	CASTNRAGELFF
TRBV20-1	TRBJ1-1	CSAQRDRAEAFF
TRBV28	TRBJ2-3	CASSLWDATQYF
TRBV18	TRBJ2-1	CASSPGTGVGHNEQFF
TRBV20-1	TRBJ2-2	CSARGPGQGNTGELFF
TRBV20-1	TRBJ2-7	CSASAGGSTVEQYF
TRBV12-3/TRBV12-4	TRBJ2-5	CASSLGRIQETQYF
TRBV5-4	TRBJ1-4	CASSREPAGGEKLFF
TRBV2	TRBJ2-5	CASSERLVTQYF
TRBV6-1	TRBJ2-2	CASTRDYTTGELFF
TRBV4-3	TRBJ2-3	CASSPTGITDTQYF
TRBV3-1	TRBJ1-1	CASSPDMIAEAFF
TRBV20-1	TRBJ1-1	CSAFRNTEAFF
TRBV4-2	TRBJ2-1	CASSPRRGYEQFF
TRBV7-9	TRBJ2-2	CATRWTNTGELFF
TRBV6-1	TRBJ2-3	CASRRTSGGGTDTQYF
TRBV7-2	TRBJ1-1	CASSEVAEAFF
TRBV5-8	TRBJ1-6	CASSLEGQLYSPLHF
TRBV20-1	TRBJ2-7	CSAPGATYEQYF
TRBV20-1	TRBJ2-7	CSAEREISEQYF
TRBV10-3	TRBJ1-1	CAISEAGTNTEAFF
TRBV3-1	TRBJ2-5	CASSQGRGTGETQYF
TRBV5-1	TRBJ1-4	CASSLASTNEKLFF
TRBV6-5	TRBJ2-1	CASSSSGGTYNEQFF
TRBV5-4	TRBJ2-7	CASSRDQRSYEQYF